A selection of T cell receptor beta chains follows, all from one sample in a study of OX40 agonist ivuxolimab in advanced cancers. Method: immunoSEQ multiplex PCR; TCRdb's copy keeps in-frame clones and lacks some. The repertoire has about 82,000 clones, roughly 85% of them found once; the top ten carry over 0.2%. The sample here was CD4+ or CD8+ T cells sorted from blood, taken in a trial of the OX40 agonist ivuxolimab. These receptors were taken from an adult with an advanced solid tumor such as melanoma, head and neck, liver or kidney cancer. The CDR3 runs from the conserved cysteine through the conserved F or W. D genes are given only for firm matches. Size values are once, few and many counts, or a class for expanded clones, and some rows have none.

NA,TRBJ1-2,TRBV9,few,TGTGCCAGCAGCGTAGGGGATTCCGGCTATGGCTACACCTTC,CASSVGDSGYGYTF
NA,TRBJ2-1,TRBV5-1,once,TGCGCCAGCAGCGTAGAGGGGGGGTCCTACAATGAGCAGTTCTTC,CASSVEGGSYNEQFF
NA,TRBJ1-1,TRBV7-9,NA,TGTGCCAGCAGCCCCGGACGGATGAACACTGAAGCTTTCTTT,CASSPGRMNTEAFF
NA,TRBJ1-4,TRBV19,NA,TGTGCCAGTCTCAGGCGGAGTAATGAAAAACTGTTTTTT,CASLRRSNEKLFF
NA,TRBJ1-3,TRBV5-1,NA,TGCGCCAGCAGCACTGGTTTCGGGGTTGGAAACACCATATATTTT,CASSTGFGVGNTIYF
NA,TRBJ2-1,TRBV5-4,once,TGTGCCAGCAGTTTCGTCAGGGGCGGCGGAGGGAGCAATGAGCAGTTCTTC,CASSFVRGGGGSNEQFF
NA,TRBJ2-7,TRBV30,NA,TGTGCCTGGAGAGGGACCCCAGCCTACGAGCAGTACTTC,CAWRGTPAYEQYF
TRBD2,TRBJ2-1,TRBV4-1,NA,TGCGCCAGCAGCCACCCCCGGACTAGCGGGACCATCAGTGAGCAGTTCTTC,CASSHPRTSGTISEQFF
TRBD2,TRBJ2-1,TRBV15,few,TGTGCCACCAGCCGGACTAGCGGGATCAATGAGCAGTTCTTC,CATSRTSGINEQFF
NA,TRBJ2-1,TRBV19,NA,TGTGCCAGCGCTACGGAAAGCGAGCAGTTCTTC,CASATESEQFF
NA,TRBJ2-1,TRBV18,NA,TGTGCCAGCTCACCACCAGGCAGCGAGAATCAGTTCTTC,CASSPPGSENQFF
NA,TRBJ1-1,TRBV6-1,NA,TGTGCCAGCAGTGAGGTACAGGAAGCTTTCTTT,CASSEVQEAFF
NA,TRBJ1-2,TRBV6-5,NA,TGTGCCAGCACGACAGCGAAGGGGGGATATGGCTACACCTTC,CASTTAKGGYGYTF
NA,TRBJ1-2,TRBV29-1,NA,TGCAGCGTTCGAGGGGAGGCAGGGTATGGCTACACCTTC,CSVRGEAGYGYTF
TRBD1,TRBJ2-1,TRBV7-9,NA,TGTGCCAGCAGCCGGAGGGACAGGGGGCGTCTGATGTACAATGAGCAGTTCTTC,CASSRRDRGRLMYNEQFF
NA,TRBJ1-4,TRBV6-1,NA,TGTGCCAGCAGGGTTAGGGGCGAAAAACTGTTTTTT,CASRVRGEKLFF
NA,TRBJ1-1,TRBV18,NA,TGTGCCAGCTCACCACCGAACCATCCTGAAGCTTTCTTT,CASSPPNHPEAFF
NA,TRBJ1-2,TRBV5-5,NA,TGTGCCAGCAGCCCTGGGGCACACGGCTACACCTTC,CASSPGAHGYTF
NA,TRBJ1-1,TRBV14,NA,TGTGCCAGCAGCCCTCACACGGGGACAGCTTTCTTT,CASSPHTGTAFF
NA,TRBJ2-7,TRBV6-5,NA,TGTGCCAGCAGTTACGCTGGGTATAGCTCCTACGAGCAGTACTTC,CASSYAGYSSYEQYF
TRBD1,TRBJ2-1,TRBV9,NA,TGTGCCAGCAGCGTTCAGCCGGGACAGGGGGCCAATGAGCAGTTCTTC,CASSVQPGQGANEQFF
NA,TRBJ2-5,TRBV18,NA,TGTGCCAGCTCACAAACAGGCATCCAAGAGACCCAGTACTTC,CASSQTGIQETQYF
NA,TRBJ1-1,TRBV6-6,once,TGTGCCAGCAGCATAAGGACAAGTAACACTGAAGCTTTCTTT,CASSIRTSNTEAFF
TRBD1,TRBJ1-2,TRBV6-5,NA,TGTGCCAGCAGTTACGACCGGACAGGACGAGATGGCTACACCTTC,CASSYDRTGRDGYTF
TRBD2,TRBJ2-2,TRBV7-9,NA,TGTGCCAGCGGCCGGGGGGTGAACACCGGGGAGCTGTTTTTT,CASGRGVNTGELFF
NA,TRBJ1-1,TRBV15,NA,TGTGCCACCAGCAGAGATCCAGTCGCGAGCACTGAAGCTTTCTTT,CATSRDPVASTEAFF
TRBD1,TRBJ2-3,TRBV11-3,NA,TGTGCCAGCAGCCCGGGACAGAGAGACACAGATACGCAGTATTTT,CASSPGQRDTDTQYF
NA,TRBJ1-2,TRBV11-2,NA,TGTGCCAGCAGCTTTTTGAGGAGGGGCGACTATGGCTACACCTTC,CASSFLRRGDYGYTF
NA,TRBJ1-6,TRBV2,few,TGTGCCAGCAGTGAAACTCTAGGGGAGTACTCACCCCTCCACTTT,CASSETLGEYSPLHF
NA,TRBJ1-1,TRBV9,NA,TGTGCCAGCAGCGTAGTACGCCGGGGGAACACTGAAGCTTTCTTT,CASSVVRRGNTEAFF
TRBD1,TRBJ2-1,TRBV25-1,NA,TGTGCCAGCAGGGGACAGAACCTCTACAATGAGCAGTTCTTC,CASRGQNLYNEQFF
NA,TRBJ2-2,TRBV7-3,once,TGTGCCAGCAGCTTAACGCAGGGGGAGCTGTTTTTT,CASSLTQGELFF
NA,TRBJ2-3,TRBV10-3,NA,TGTGCCATCAGTGAGAGCCGGGGCACAGATACGCAGTATTTT,CAISESRGTDTQYF
NA,TRBJ2-2,TRBV5-1,NA,TGCGCCAGCAGCCGTAATACAGGACAGAACACCGGGGAGCTGTTTTTT,CASSRNTGQNTGELFF
NA,TRBJ2-7,TRBV27,NA,TGTGCCAGCAGTTCCTGGGGAGCGGACTCCTACGAGCAGTACTTC,CASSSWGADSYEQYF
TRBD1,TRBJ2-7,TRBV27,NA,TGTGCCAGCAGCCCAGGGGGCCCGATAGGGGAGCAGTACTTC,CASSPGGPIGEQYF
NA,TRBJ1-1,TRBV5-1,NA,TGCGCCAGCAGAGTTGATGGTGGGGCAGGGAACACTGAAGCTTTCTTT,CASRVDGGAGNTEAFF
NA,TRBJ2-2,TRBV13,NA,TGTGCCAGCAGCTTAGAAACGGACAACACCGGGGAGCTGTTTTTT,CASSLETDNTGELFF
NA,TRBJ2-1,TRBV28,few,TGTGCCAGCAACCAACAGGGAAACAATGAGCAGTTCTTC,CASNQQGNNEQFF
TRBD1,TRBJ2-1,TRBV6-4,NA,TGTGCCAGCAGTCCTCAGGACAGGGCCCTGGATGAGCAGTTCTTC,CASSPQDRALDEQFF
NA,TRBJ2-2,TRBV4-2,NA,TGTGCCAGCAGCCAAGACTTGCAGGGGGGCACCGGGGAGCTGTTTTTT,CASSQDLQGGTGELFF